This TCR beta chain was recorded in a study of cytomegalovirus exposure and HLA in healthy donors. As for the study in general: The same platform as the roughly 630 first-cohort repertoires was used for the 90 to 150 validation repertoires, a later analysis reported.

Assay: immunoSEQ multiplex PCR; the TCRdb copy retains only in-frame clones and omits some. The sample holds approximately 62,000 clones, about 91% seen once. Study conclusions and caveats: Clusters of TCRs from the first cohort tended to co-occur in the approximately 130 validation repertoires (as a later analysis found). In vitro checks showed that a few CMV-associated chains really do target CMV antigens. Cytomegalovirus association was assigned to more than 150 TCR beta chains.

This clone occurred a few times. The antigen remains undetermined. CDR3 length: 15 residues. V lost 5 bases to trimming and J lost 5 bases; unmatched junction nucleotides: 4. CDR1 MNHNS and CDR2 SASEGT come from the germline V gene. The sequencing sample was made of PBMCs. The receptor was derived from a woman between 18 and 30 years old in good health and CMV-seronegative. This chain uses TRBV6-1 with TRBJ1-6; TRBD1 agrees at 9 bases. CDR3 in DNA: TGTGCCAGCAGTCGACAGGGGGGGGATAATTCACCCCTCCACTTT. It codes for CASSRQGGDNSPLHF.